Below, 18 T cell receptor beta chains from the same sample are listed, as sequenced in a study of shared clonotypes between healthy human individuals. The data were produced by immunoSEQ multiplex PCR, yet TCRdb's version contains in-frame clones alone and is incomplete. The sample includes roughly 700,000 clones, about nine tenths of them seen just once. What was sequenced was memory CD8+ T cells from PBMCs. Subset: CD45RO+ cells pooled with CCR7-negative TemRA cells. The receptor source for this set is a man younger than 35 in good health. Some clones in this sample may be carry-over from other donors' samples.

In its sample, this clone was seen once. The rearrangement uses TRBV28 and TRBJ2-7, with D uncertain. The CDR3 extends over 11 amino acids. Germline assignment: CDR1 MDHEN and CDR2 SYDVKM. V lost 4 bases and J lost 3, with 4 bases in between. Here the CDR3 reads CASSWDYEQYF. The CDR3 DNA sequence: TGTGCCAGCAGTTGGGACTACGAGCAGTACTTC.

The sample holds one count of this clone. The chain couples TRBV4-1 to TRBJ1-5, with a weak D call TRBD1 (6 bases). Trimming removed 0 bases from V and 4 bases from J, with 13 bases in between. CDR1 and CDR2 (germline): MGHRA, YSYEKL. CDR3 length equals 16 residues. The CDR3 region is CASSQDPGQGNQPQHF. The CDR3, as DNA: TGCGCCAGCAGCCAAGATCCTGGGCAGGGGAATCAGCCCCAGCATTTT.

The gene calls are TRBV28 and TRBJ2-7; 8 bases align to TRBD2. Germline V gene sequence: CDR1 MDHEN, CDR2 SYDVKM. CDR3 length equals 17 residues. With 5 bases clipped from V and 0 bases from J, the junction kept 12 bases outside the gene matches. CDR3 in DNA: TGTGCCAGCAGTCCCCCCCGGGTTAGCGGGGCCTCCTACGAGCAGTACTTC. This translates into CASSPPRVSGASYEQYF.

This clone has only a few counts. The rearrangement uses TRBV28 and TRBJ1-2, with D unresolved. The CDR3 length is 13 residues. Germline CDR1 is MDHEN and CDR2 is SYDVKM. Trimming shortened V by 5 bases and J by 1 base, and 8 bases separated the two germline ends. The CDR3 region is CASSPRVNYGYTF. Here the CDR3 DNA reads TGTGCCAGCAGTCCTCGGGTTAACTATGGCTACACCTTC.

V gene TRBV7-9 combines with J gene TRBJ2-5; D unresolved. Germline V CDR1 and CDR2: SEHNR, FQNEAQ (reference sequence). The CDR3 has 14 residues. Trimming pared 5 bases from V and 7 bases from J, leaving 17 bases between. The CDR3 region is CASSQSDPVGTQYF. The CDR3 DNA follows: TGTGCCAGCAGCCAATCGGACCCCGTTGGGACCCAGTACTTC. Drawing the rest from reference TRBV7-9 and TRBJ2-5, the complete variable domain is DTGVSQNPRHKITKRGQNVTFRCDPISEHNRLYWYRQTLGQGPEFLTYFQNEAQLEKSRLLSDRFSAERPKGSFSTLEIQRTEQGDSAMYLCASSQSDPVGTQYFGPGTRLLVL.

This clone has just one count. The rearrangement links TRBV13 to TRBJ2-1; 9 nucleotides align to TRBD1. With V trimmed by 2 bases and J by 12 bases, 8 bases remained unmatched. CDR3 length equals 14 residues. The germline gives CDR1 PRHDT, CDR2 FYEKMQ (reference sequence). CDR3 DNA: TGTGCCAGCAGCTTAAGGGGACAGGGCGTCGGGCAGTTCTTC. The encoded protein is CASSLRGQGVGQFF.

V is TRBV5-6 and J is TRBJ2-7; tentatively, D is TRBD1 or TRBD2 (5 bases each). Germline V gene lookup returns CDR1 SGHDT and CDR2 YYEEEE. The length of the CDR3 is 18 residues. V gave up 2 bases and J gave up 4 bases, with 25 bases separating them. CDR3 amino acids: CASSLRGLERRAKYEQYF. The CDR3 coding sequence is TGTGCCAGCAGCTTACGGGGCCTAGAGCGCCGAGCAAAGTACGAGCAGTACTTC.

The CDR3 spells CASSFVRDSYNEQFF. DNA for the CDR3: TGTGCCAGCAGTTTTGTCCGCGACTCCTACAATGAGCAGTTCTTC. The rearrangement uses TRBV27 and TRBJ2-1, with D hard to call. V was clipped by 3 bases and J by 0 bases, with 9 bases between them. The CDR3 covers 15 residues. Germline V gene sequence: CDR1 MNHEY, CDR2 SMNVEV (reference sequence).

The chain has TRBV5-1 and TRBJ2-7; possible D gene TRBD2, 7 bases. Germline V gene sequence: CDR1 SGHRS, CDR2 YFSETQ. V lost 3 bases to trimming and J lost 2 bases, with 12 bases between them. The CDR3 runs 14 residues. The CDR3 sequence is CASSSGGDAYEQYF. The CDR3, as DNA: TGCGCCAGCAGCTCGGGGGGCGACGCCTACGAGCAGTACTTC.

The chain employs TRBV10-3 and TRBJ2-3, with 7 bases that match TRBD2. V shed 0 bases, J shed 5 bases, and the junction held 5 bases outside the gene matches. The CDR3 has 15 amino acids. Germline loops: CDR1 ENHRY, CDR2 SYGVKD. The CDR3 region is CAISESGVAGDTQYF. CDR3 in DNA: TGTGCCATCAGTGAGTCGGGGGTAGCGGGAGATACGCAGTATTTT.

This rearrangement joins TRBV7-8 to TRBJ1-2, with D possibly TRBD1 on 5 matching bases. V was pared by 5 bases and J by 0 bases, with 7 bases between. This CDR3 comprises 13 residues. Germline-derived CDR1 and CDR2 are SGHVS and FQNEAQ. The CDR3 coding sequence is TGTGCCAGCAGCGTCAGGGCTAACTATGGCTACACCTTC. As protein: CASSVRANYGYTF. The full variable domain, completed using reference TRBV7-8 and TRBJ1-2, is GAGVSQSPRYKVAKRGQDVALRCDPISGHVSLFWYQQALGQGPEFLTYFQNEAQLDKSGLPSDRFFAERPEGSVSTLKIQRTQQEDSAVYLCASSVRANYGYTFGSGTRLTVV.

This chain links TRBV5-4 with TRBJ1-5; maybe TRBD1 (5 bases). The CDR3 is 14 amino acids. Deletions cut 1 base from V and 4 bases from J, with 9 bases between. Germline lookup yields CDR1 SGHNT and CDR2 YYREEE (reference sequence). The CDR3 is CASSLRGGNQPQHF. CDR3 coding DNA: TGTGCCAGCAGCTTGCGGGGGGGTAATCAGCCCCAGCATTTT.

V and J are TRBV5-4 and TRBJ2-1; a weak D match, TRBD2 (5 bases). The germline CDR1 and CDR2 sequences are SGHNT and YYREEE (reference sequence). Trimming removed 6 bases at V and 4 bases at J, with 14 bases between. The CDR3 sequence is 14 residues long. CDR3 nucleotides: TGTGCCAGCACTATGGATCAGCGGTACAATGAGCAGTTCTTC. Its translation is CASTMDQRYNEQFF.

The rearrangement links TRBV6-1 to TRBJ2-1, with TRBD1 matching 7 bases. The V gene's germline CDR1 is MNHNS and CDR2 SASEGT. V lost 3 bases to trimming and J lost 4 bases; unmatched junction nucleotides: 0. This CDR3 spans 13 amino acids. CDR3 bases: TGTGCCAGCAGTGACAGGGGGTACAATGAGCAGTTCTTC. It encodes CASSDRGYNEQFF.

This clone has only one observation. The chain recombines TRBV7-6 with TRBJ2-7; D perhaps matches TRBD2 (6 bases). V was pared by 5 bases and J by 3 bases, with 14 bases between. In germline, CDR1 is SGHVS, CDR2 FNYEAQ. The CDR3 length is 14 residues. The CDR3 region is CASSAEGLGYEQYF. The DNA for the CDR3 is TGTGCCAGCAGCGCGGAGGGTTTGGGCTACGAGCAGTACTTC.

The chain employs TRBV9 and TRBJ2-1, with D uncertain. This CDR3 has 13 amino acids. Trimming left V 3 bases short and J 6 bases short, with 10 bases between. Per the germline V gene, CDR1 is SGDLS and CDR2 is YYNGEE. This CDR3 reads CASSASPGNEQFF. CDR3 nucleotide sequence: TGTGCCAGCAGCGCCTCTCCGGGCAATGAGCAGTTCTTC.

Worth noting for this clone: This may be a read error: a much more frequent sequence differs by one nucleotide. V is TRBV28 and J is TRBJ2-7; D gene uncertain. CDR1 is MDHEN and CDR2 is SYDVKM in the germline V gene. The CDR3 is made up of 11 amino acids. Trimming left V 4 bases short and J 2 bases short, with 3 bases between. The CDR3 nucleotides are TGTGCCAGCAGTTCGACCTACGAGCAGTACTTC. Translated: CASSSTYEQYF.

The chain recombines TRBV2 with TRBJ2-7; 10 positions match TRBD1. The CDR3 has 14 residues. CDR1 and CDR2 (germline): SNHLY, FYNNEI. J lost 3 bases, V lost 9 bases, and 8 bases had no gene match. Here the CDR3 DNA reads TGTGCCAGTGTTAACCGGGACAGGGGCTACGAGCAGTACTTC. This sequence encodes CASVNRDRGYEQYF.